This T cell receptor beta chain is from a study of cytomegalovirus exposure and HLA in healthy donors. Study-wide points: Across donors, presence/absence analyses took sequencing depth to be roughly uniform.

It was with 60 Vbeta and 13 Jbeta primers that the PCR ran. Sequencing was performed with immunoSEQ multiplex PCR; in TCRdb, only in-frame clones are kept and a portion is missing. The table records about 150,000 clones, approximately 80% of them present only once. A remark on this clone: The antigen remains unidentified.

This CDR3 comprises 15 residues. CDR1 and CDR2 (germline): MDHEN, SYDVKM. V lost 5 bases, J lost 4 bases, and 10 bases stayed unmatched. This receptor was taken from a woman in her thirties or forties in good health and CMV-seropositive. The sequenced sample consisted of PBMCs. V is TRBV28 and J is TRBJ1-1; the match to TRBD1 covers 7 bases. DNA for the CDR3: TGTGCCAGCAGTCTTACGACAGGGAGACTCACTGAAGCTTTCTTT. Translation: CASSLTTGRLTEAFF.